These 22 T cell receptor beta chains were sequenced from one sample in a study of OX40 agonist ivuxolimab in advanced cancers. Measured with immunoSEQ multiplex PCR; TCRdb has only the in-frame clones, and not every one. This table has around 60,000 clones, over 75% appearing once. The sample in question was CD4+ or CD8+ T cells sorted from blood, obtained in a trial of the OX40 agonist ivuxolimab. These TCRs come from an adult with an advanced solid tumor such as melanoma, head and neck, liver or kidney cancer.

This chain uses TRBV19 with TRBJ2-1, with 9 bases lining up with TRBD1. The CDR3 sequence is 14 residues long. Looked up from germline, CDR1 is LNHDA and CDR2 is SQIVND (reference sequence). V lost 5 bases to trimming and J lost 4 bases; unmatched junction nucleotides: 3. The CDR3 region has the DNA TGTGCCAGTAGTGCCGGACAGGGGTACAATGAGCAGTTCTTC. Translated: CASSAGQGYNEQFF.

This chain uses TRBV19 with TRBJ2-1; D possibly corresponds to TRBD1 (5 bases). This CDR3 has 12 residues. Germline values: CDR1 LNHDA, CDR2 SQIVND (reference sequence). Trimming shortened V by 5 bases and J by 4 bases, and 6 bases separated the two germline ends. In DNA, the CDR3 is TGTGCCAGTAGTGACAGATACAATGAGCAGTTCTTC. Translation gives CASSDRYNEQFF.

This sequence joins TRBV9 and TRBJ2-7; TRBD1 aligns across 7 bases. The CDR3 covers 15 residues. After removal of 0 bases from V and 2 bases from J, the junction contained 5 bases not matched to a gene. Germline CDR1 reads SGDLS; CDR2 reads YYNGEE. The CDR3 region has the DNA TGTGCCAGCAGCGTAGCCCCGGGACAGACCTACGAGCAGTACTTC. Translating gives CASSVAPGQTYEQYF. The whole variable domain, remainder taken from reference TRBV9 and TRBJ2-7, is DSGVTQTPKHLITATGQRVTLRCSPRSGDLSVYWYQQSLDQGLQFLIQYYNGEERAKGNILERFSAQQFPDLHSELNLSSLELGDSALYFCASSVAPGQTYEQYFGPGTRLTVT.

The chain couples TRBV7-3 to TRBJ2-2; D possibly corresponds to TRBD1 (5 bases). The CDR3 sequence is 14 residues long. Trimming cost V 5 bases and J 0 bases, with 7 bases left between them. Germline V gene data show CDR1 as SGHTA and CDR2 as FQGTGA. The CDR3 sequence is CASSPDTNTGELFF. The CDR3 nucleotides read TGTGCCAGCAGCCCGGACACGAACACCGGGGAGCTGTTTTTT. The full variable domain, with the rest looked up from reference TRBV7-3 and TRBJ2-2, is GAGVSQTPSNKVTEKGKYVELRCDPISGHTALYWYRQSLGQGPEFLIYFQGTGAADDSGLPNDRFFAVRPEGSVSTLKIQRTERGDSAVYLCASSPDTNTGELFFGEGSRLTVL.

The rearrangement joins TRBV2 to TRBJ2-5; no definite D call. The CDR3 sequence is 11 residues long. CDR1 and CDR2 (germline): SNHLY, FYNNEI. Trimming took off 7 bases at V and 5 bases at J, with 8 bases between the two ends. The CDR3 nucleotides are TGTGCCAGCATGTTAAAGGAGACCCAGTACTTC. This gives the protein CASMLKETQYF.

The chain carries TRBV28 and TRBJ2-2; TRBD2 agrees at 16 bases. The germline gives CDR1 MDHEN, CDR2 SYDVKM. The CDR3 totals 18 residues. Trimming cost V 7 bases and J 4 bases; bases outside gene matches: 9. CDR3 nucleotide sequence: TGTGCCAGCACTCCGGGACTAGCGGGAGGGCCTGGCACCGGGGAGCTGTTTTTT. This codes for CASTPGLAGGPGTGELFF.

This chain uses TRBV7-2 with TRBJ2-5; no clear D gene. V dropped 6 bases and J dropped 1 base, with 6 bases sitting between them. Germline-derived CDR1 and CDR2 are SGHTA and FQGNSA. This CDR3 contains 12 residues. The CDR3 bases are TGTGCCAGCAGACGGACCCAAGAGACCCAGTACTTC. Amino acid sequence: CASRRTQETQYF.

The chain uses TRBV7-3 and TRBJ2-1; 7 positions match TRBD2. CDR1 is SGHTA and CDR2 is FQGTGA in the germline V gene. With 5 bases clipped from V and 10 bases from J, the junction kept 17 bases outside the gene matches. The CDR3 consists of 16 residues. The chain's CDR3 is CASSPSGGTGRVEQFF. The CDR3 coding sequence is TGTGCCAGCAGCCCCTCGGGGGGAACTGGTCGGGTCGAGCAGTTCTTC.

The chain has TRBV7-3 and TRBJ2-1; no definite D call. The length of the CDR3 is 15 residues. Trimming stripped 4 bases from V and 0 bases from J, with 10 bases between. Germline V gives CDR1 SGHTA, CDR2 FQGTGA. CDR3 DNA sequence: TGTGCCAGCAGCTCTCTTGCCAGCTCCTACAATGAGCAGTTCTTC. Protein product: CASSSLASSYNEQFF.

This clone was picked up one time. V and J are TRBV11-2 and TRBJ2-1, with TRBD1 as a possible D gene (5 bases). Germline CDR1 SGHAT, CDR2 FQNNGV. The CDR3 has 15 residues. V was clipped by 0 bases and J by 6 bases, with 12 bases between them. The CDR3 region is CASSLEKVRVNEQFF. The CDR3 bases are TGTGCCAGCAGCTTAGAAAAGGTCAGGGTCAATGAGCAGTTCTTC.

The chain employs TRBV7-2 and TRBJ1-2, with D unresolved. CDR3 length: 13 residues. The V end lost 5 bases, the J end lost 2 bases, and 9 bases lay between the germline ends. Looked up from germline, CDR1 is SGHTA and CDR2 is FQGNSA. In nucleotides, the CDR3 is TGTGCCAGCAGCGAACAGTTGAACTATGGCTACACCTTC. Amino acids: CASSEQLNYGYTF.

The gene calls are TRBV18 and TRBJ1-4, with TRBD1 matching over 7 bases. The V segment lost 5 bases and the J segment 3 bases; nucleotides outside the gene matches: 9. Germline CDR1 is KGHSH and CDR2 is LQKENI. CDR3 length: 16 residues. CDR3 sequence reads: CASSITGAGPNEKLFF. CDR3 bases: TGTGCCAGCTCAATCACAGGGGCCGGGCCTAATGAAAAACTGTTTTTT.

This clone has a single count. The chain employs TRBV9 and TRBJ2-5; TRBD1 matches 8 bases. The germline V gene encodes CDR1 SGDLS and CDR2 YYNGEE. The CDR3 runs 15 residues. V lost 3 bases and J lost 5; bases outside the gene matches: 9. The CDR3 coding sequence is TGTGCCAGCAGCGCTTGGACAGGGTGGAAGGAGACCCAGTACTTC. This gives the protein CASSAWTGWKETQYF.

This chain connects TRBV9 to TRBJ1-6, with a weak D call TRBD1 (5 bases). The germline V gene has CDR1 SGDLS and CDR2 YYNGEE. The CDR3 has 16 amino acids. V was clipped by 2 bases and J by 1 base, with 10 bases between them. CDR3 nucleotides: TGTGCCAGCAGCGTGGGGGGGGGTTCCTATAATTCACCCCTCCACTTT. It codes for CASSVGGGSYNSPLHF.

The J gene is TRBJ2-5, the V gene TRBV18, with no clear D. The CDR3 is 17 amino acids. The germline V and J ends were trimmed by 2 bases and 3 bases, with 19 bases remaining between them. Germline CDR1 is KGHSH and CDR2 is LQKENI. The CDR3 bases are TGTGCCAGCTCACCAGAGATCAGAAGCAAGGTCAAAGAGACCCAGTACTTC. It translates to CASSPEIRSKVKETQYF. The whole variable domain, remainder taken from reference TRBV18 and TRBJ2-5, is NAGVMQNPRHLVRRRGQEARLRCSPMKGHSHVYWYRQLPEEGLKFMVYLQKENIIDESGMPKERFSAEFPKEGPSILRIQQVVRGDSAAYFCASSPEIRSKVKETQYFGPGTRLLVL.

The chain combines TRBV14 with TRBJ2-7, with 7 bases fitting TRBD1. The germline CDR1 and CDR2 sequences are SGHDN and FVKESK. This CDR3 comprises 17 residues. The junction had 10 bases not matched to a gene; V was cut back by 0 bases and J by 2 bases. DNA for the CDR3: TGTGCCAGCAGCCAAGATTGGGGCCCCGGGACAGCCTACGAGCAGTACTTC. Protein product: CASSQDWGPGTAYEQYF.

The chain joins TRBV27 to TRBJ2-2; D gene unclear. Germline values: CDR1 MNHEY, CDR2 SMNVEV (reference sequence). With 7 bases removed from V and 1 base from J, the gap between germline ends came to 7 bases. The CDR3 has 13 residues. This CDR3 reads CASNRQNTGELFF. The CDR3 DNA reads as TGTGCCAGCAATCGACAGAACACCGGGGAGCTGTTTTTT.

This clone was counted only a few times. The J gene is TRBJ2-7, the V gene TRBV7-6; 8 nucleotides align to TRBD1. Per the germline V gene, CDR1 is SGHVS and CDR2 is FNYEAQ. V dropped 1 base and J dropped 2; count of bases not matched to a gene: 4. The CDR3 spans 15 residues. CDR3 coding DNA: TGTGCCAGCAGCTTAGGTGGACAGGGAACCTACGAGCAGTACTTC. Translating it yields CASSLGGQGTYEQYF.

J is TRBJ1-1 and V is TRBV4-1; tentatively, D is TRBD1 (6 bases). The CDR3 totals 14 residues. The V gene's germline CDR1 is MGHRA and CDR2 YSYEKL. The V end was cut by 4 bases, the J end by 8 bases, with 17 bases between. Written as DNA, the CDR3 is TGCGCCAGCAGCCCCCTTGGGGGGCCGTTCGAAGCTTTCTTT. Amino acids: CASSPLGGPFEAFF.

The CDR3 nucleotides read TGTGCCAGCTCACCAACAAGATCTAATGAAAAACTGTTTTTT. This translates into CASSPTRSNEKLFF. V and J are TRBV18 and TRBJ1-4, with unresolved D. The CDR3 is made up of 14 amino acids. Trimming removed 2 bases from V and 3 bases from J, with 7 bases in between. CDR1 is KGHSH and CDR2 is LQKENI in the germline V gene.

The CDR3 nucleotides are TGTGCCAGCAGTGATACAGGGGGCTCCGTCTACGAGCAGTACTTC. Protein: CASSDTGGSVYEQYF. The chain links TRBV2 to TRBJ2-7; 9 nucleotides align to TRBD1. The CDR3 contains 15 residues. J gave up 3 bases and V 3 bases, and 6 bases lay outside the gene matches. Per germline, CDR1 SNHLY and CDR2 FYNNEI.

The chain has TRBV5-1 and TRBJ2-5, with 14 bases fitting TRBD2. Germline CDR1 SGHRS, CDR2 YFSETQ. The junction had 5 bases not matched to a gene; V was cut back by 0 bases and J by 4 bases. The CDR3 loop spans 17 amino acids. In DNA, the CDR3 is TGCGCCAGCAGCTTGGCCCCCGGGACTAGCGGGAGAGAGACCCAGTACTTC. As protein: CASSLAPGTSGRETQYF.